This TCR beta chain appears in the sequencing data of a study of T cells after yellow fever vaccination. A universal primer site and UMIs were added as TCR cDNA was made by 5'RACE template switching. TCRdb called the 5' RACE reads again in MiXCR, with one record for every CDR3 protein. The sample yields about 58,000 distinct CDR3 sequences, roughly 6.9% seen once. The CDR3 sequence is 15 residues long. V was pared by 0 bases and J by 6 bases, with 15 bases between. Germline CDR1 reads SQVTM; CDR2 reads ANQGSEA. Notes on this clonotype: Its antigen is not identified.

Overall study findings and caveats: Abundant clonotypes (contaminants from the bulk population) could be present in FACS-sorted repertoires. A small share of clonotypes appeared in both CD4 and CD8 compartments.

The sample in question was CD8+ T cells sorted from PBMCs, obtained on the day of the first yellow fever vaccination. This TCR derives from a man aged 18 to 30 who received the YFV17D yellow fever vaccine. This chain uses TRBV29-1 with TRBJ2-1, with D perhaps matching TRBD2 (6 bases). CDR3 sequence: CSVEDRRRGGNEQFF. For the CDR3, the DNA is TGCAGCGTTGAAGATCGTCGGCGGGGCGGCAATGAGCAGTTCTTC.